The next 22 T cell receptor beta chains were all read from a single sample in a study of CD8+CD57+ T cells in acquired aplastic anemia. Both TCR beta VDJ combination and CDR3 sequence profiling were carried out. Genomic DNA was the template for this profiling. TCRdb re-analysed the reads in MiXCR, keeping a single row per CDR3 protein. The profile shows 150,000 to 200,000 distinct CDR3 sequences, about 47% of them singletons. Sequencing was carried out using sorted CD4+, CD8+, or CD8+CD57+ T cells (not recorded which) from PBMCs. These receptors all stem from a human donor in good health.

The sample holds many counts of this clonotype. This chain links TRBV24-1 with TRBJ2-3; D is unresolved. The CDR3 is made up of 16 amino acids. Germline assignment: CDR1 KGHDR and CDR2 SFDVKD. V lost 2 bases and J 1 base, leaving 12 bases between the germline ends. CDR3 coding DNA: TGTGCCACCAGTGATTCTCCCGCCTGGGGCACAGATACGCAGTATTTT. It specifies CATSDSPAWGTDTQYF.

The chain joins TRBV10-2 to TRBJ2-2; no definite D call. Trimming took off 8 bases at V and 1 base at J, with 11 bases between the two ends. Germline CDR1 WSHSY, CDR2 SAAADI. There are 14 residues in the CDR3. CDR3 amino acids: CASQMTVNTGELFF. The DNA for the CDR3 is TGCGCCAGCCAGATGACGGTGAACACCGGGGAGCTGTTTTTT.

The chain employs TRBV6-2 or TRBV6-3 and TRBJ2-7; D is possibly TRBD2 (6 bases). Germline V gene lookup returns CDR1 MNHEY and CDR2 SVGEGT. The CDR3 contains 16 residues. Trimming removed 2 bases at V and 6 bases at J, with 20 bases between. The CDR3 bases are TGTGCCAGCAGTTACCCAAGAGGAGGGTTCCCTCTCGAGCAGTACTTC. It yields the protein CASSYPRGGFPLEQYF.

This clonotype was detected a few times. A read error may produce the germline difference seen at one junction end. This chain joins TRBV7-2 and TRBJ2-2; D not certain. Germline lookup yields CDR1 SGHTA and CDR2 FQGNSA. The length of the CDR3 is 13 residues. CDR3 DNA: TGTGCCAGCAGCGGAAGGAACTCCGGGGAGCTGTTTTTT. Its translation: CASSGRNSGELFF.

This clonotype appeared many times. The chain joins TRBV4-1 to TRBJ2-1, with D hard to call. This CDR3 is 14 amino acids long. Deletions cut 0 bases from V and 9 bases from J, with 12 bases between. The germline gives CDR1 MGHRA, CDR2 YSYEKL. In DNA form, the CDR3 reads TGCGCCAGCAGCCAAGATCTCTTGGGAACTGAGCAGTTCTTC. Protein: CASSQDLLGTEQFF.

CDR3 residues: CASSGHRGSGPNEQFF. CDR3 nucleotides: TGTGCCAGCAGTGGGCACAGGGGCAGCGGACCCAATGAGCAGTTCTTC. The chain combines TRBV6-1 with TRBJ2-1, with TRBD1 matching 7 bases. The germline CDR1 and CDR2 sequences are MNHNS and SASEGT. V lost 4 bases, J lost 6 bases, and 12 bases stayed unmatched. The CDR3 spans 16 residues.

The chain joins TRBV20-1 to TRBJ2-5, with D maybe TRBD2 (5 bases). From germline, CDR1 is DFQATT and CDR2 SNEGSKA (reference sequence). V was shortened by 2 bases and J by 9 bases, with 19 bases between the two germline ends. This CDR3 has 14 amino acids. CDR3 sequence (DNA): TGCAGTGCTAGACCGGGGTATAGCAATCAGCCCCAGTACTTC. Translating it yields CSARPGYSNQPQYF.

About this clonotype: A much larger clonotype is one base distant, so this may be a read error. The chain has TRBV11-1 and TRBJ2-1; the D is unclear. The V gene's germline CDR1 is SGHAT and CDR2 FQDESV (reference sequence). V was cut by 0 bases and J by 2 bases, with 5 bases left in between. The CDR3 sequence is 14 residues long. CDR3 loop: CASSLAGTYNEQFF. CDR3 in DNA: TGTGCCAGCAGCTTAGCGGGTACCTACAATGAGCAGTTCTTC.

A word on this clonotype: A junction end diverges from the germline sequence, so it may reflect a read error. The DNA for the CDR3 is TGTGCCAGCAGCGTGACTAGCATCACAGGTACGCAGTATTTT. Its translation is CASSVTSITGTQYF. This chain links TRBV9 with TRBJ2-3; 7 nucleotides line up with TRBD2. CDR3 length equals 14 residues. Germline-derived CDR1 and CDR2 are SGDLS and YYNGEE.

In the case of this clonotype: A read error may explain this, as a much larger clone is one base away. The gene calls are TRBV5-4 and TRBJ1-1, with D tentatively TRBD1 (5 bases). V was shortened by 4 bases and J by 1 base, with 11 bases between the two germline ends. The germline CDR1 and CDR2 sequences are SGHNT and YYREEE (reference sequence). This CDR3 has 14 amino acids. DNA of the CDR3: TGTGCCAGCAGCCCGGGACCGCAGAACACTGAAGCTTTCTTT. This translates into CASSPGPQNTEAFF.

The gene calls are TRBV2 and TRBJ2-1; D possibly corresponds to TRBD2 (5 bases). The germline V gene has CDR1 SNHLY and CDR2 FYNNEI. CDR3 length: 15 amino acids. The V and J ends lost 8 bases and 3 bases respectively, with 17 bases between them. CDR3 coding DNA: TGTGCCAGCGGACTCGGTGTACACATCTACAATGAGCAGTTCTTC. Protein: CASGLGVHIYNEQFF. Looking up the rest from reference TRBV2 and TRBJ2-1 gives the full variable domain: EPEVTQTPSHQVTQMGQEVILRCVPISNHLYFYWYRQILGQKVEFLVSFYNNEISEKSEIFDDQFSVERPDGSNFTLKIRSTKLEDSAMYFCASGLGVHIYNEQFFGPGTRLTVL.

The chain has TRBV19 and TRBJ1-1; D uncertain. CDR1 is LNHDA and CDR2 is SQIVND in the germline V gene (reference sequence). Trimming shortened V by 4 bases and J by 4 bases, and 7 bases separated the two germline ends. The CDR3 consists of 12 residues. This CDR3 reads CASSTGITEAFF. DNA for the CDR3: TGTGCCAGTAGTACAGGTATCACTGAAGCTTTCTTT. The whole variable domain, remainder taken from reference TRBV19 and TRBJ1-1, is DGGITQSPKYLFRKEGQNVTLSCEQNLNHDAMYWYRQDPGQGLRLIYYSQIVNDFQKGDIAEGYSVSREKKESFPLTVTSAQKNPTAFYLCASSTGITEAFFGQGTRLTVV.

This clonotype was seen a few times. This chain uses TRBV30 with TRBJ1-1; 7 bases map to TRBD1. Trimming at V came to 7 bases and at J to 0 bases, leaving 8 bases not matched to a gene. The CDR3 covers 14 residues. Germline CDR1 and CDR2: GTSNPN and SVGIG (reference sequence). In DNA form, the CDR3 reads TGTGCCTACAGACAGGGAACTTTGAACACTGAAGCTTTCTTT. It yields the protein CAYRQGTLNTEAFF.

This clonotype was counted at least ten times. This chain links TRBV19 with TRBJ2-3; the match to TRBD2 covers 9 bases. The germline V gene encodes CDR1 LNHDA and CDR2 SQIVND (reference sequence). The CDR3 length is 17 residues. V was clipped by 5 bases and J by 2 bases; unmatched bases: 11. The CDR3 protein is CASSPQPIAGVTDTQYF. DNA for the CDR3: TGTGCCAGTAGTCCTCAGCCTATAGCGGGAGTCACAGATACGCAGTATTTT. Using reference TRBV19 and TRBJ2-3 for the parts outside the CDR3, the full variable domain is DGGITQSPKYLFRKEGQNVTLSCEQNLNHDAMYWYRQDPGQGLRLIYYSQIVNDFQKGDIAEGYSVSREKKESFPLTVTSAQKNPTAFYLCASSPQPIAGVTDTQYFGPGTRLTVL.

The table lists this clonotype with a few counts. V gene TRBV2 combines with J gene TRBJ2-7; TRBD2 aligns across 12 bases. Losses at the gene ends were 6 bases for V and 5 bases for J; bases not matched to a gene: 2. The germline V gene encodes CDR1 SNHLY and CDR2 FYNNEI. The CDR3 contains 13 residues. DNA of the CDR3: TGTGCCAGCAGGCGACTAGCGGGGGACGAGCAGTACTTC. Amino acid sequence: CASRRLAGDEQYF.

This clonotype was recorded many times. The chain joins TRBV4-1 to TRBJ1-1; TRBD1 matches 9 bases. There are 14 residues in the CDR3. The J segment lost 2 bases and the V segment lost 3 bases, leaving 1 base of the junction unmatched. Germline-derived CDR1 and CDR2 are MGHRA and YSYEKL. For the CDR3, the DNA is TGCGCCAGCAGCCAGGACAGGGGAAACACTGAAGCTTTCTTT. It translates to CASSQDRGNTEAFF.

The sample holds a few counts of this clonotype. This chain connects TRBV6-4 to TRBJ2-3; 8 bases match TRBD2. J was trimmed by 1 base and V by 0 bases; bases with no gene match: 0. Looked up from germline, CDR1 is MRHNA and CDR2 is SNTAGT. CDR3 size: 15 residues. Here the CDR3 reads CASSDSSGGTDTQYF. DNA for the CDR3: TGTGCCAGCAGTGACTCTAGCGGGGGCACAGATACGCAGTATTTT.

This rearrangement joins TRBV18 to TRBJ2-7; TRBD1 or TRBD2 may be the D gene (5 bases each). V was cut by 4 bases and J by 5 bases, with 18 bases left in between. The CDR3 contains 15 residues. The germline CDR1 and CDR2 sequences are KGHSH and LQKENI. The CDR3 DNA sequence: TGTGCCAGCTCACTATGGGGACCCCTTGCCGACGAGCAGTACTTC. Its translation: CASSLWGPLADEQYF. Combining the CDR3 with reference TRBV18 and TRBJ2-7 gives the whole variable domain NAGVMQNPRHLVRRRGQEARLRCSPMKGHSHVYWYRQLPEEGLKFMVYLQKENIIDESGMPKERFSAEFPKEGPSILRIQQVVRGDSAAYFCASSLWGPLADEQYFGPGTRLTVT.

The genes are TRBV7-3 and TRBJ1-2; 7 bases are a match to TRBD1. The junction had 2 bases not matched to a gene; V was cut back by 1 base and J by 0 bases. CDR3 length: 15 amino acids. CDR1 and CDR2 (germline): SGHTA, FQGTGA. The CDR3 spells CASSLRGGPNYGYTF. In DNA, the CDR3 is TGTGCCAGCAGCTTAAGAGGGGGCCCTAACTATGGCTACACCTTC.

There are many counts of this clonotype. The gene calls are TRBV20-1 and TRBJ2-5; D call uncertain. Trimming took off 1 base at V and 2 bases at J, with 11 bases between the two ends. There are 14 residues in the CDR3. CDR1 and CDR2 (germline): DFQATT, SNEGSKA (reference sequence). CDR3 bases: TGCAGTGCTAGAGGTGCGCGAACTCAAGAGACCCAGTACTTC. Amino acid sequence: CSARGARTQETQYF.

The rearrangement joins TRBV11-1 to TRBJ1-2; D unresolved. Trimming removed 5 bases at V and 4 bases at J, with 11 bases between. The CDR3 is made up of 13 amino acids. From germline, CDR1 is SGHAT and CDR2 FQDESV (reference sequence). The DNA for the CDR3 is TGTGCCAGCAGCCAAGAAACAAGCTATGGCTACACCTTC. This codes for CASSQETSYGYTF.

The rearrangement uses TRBV7-8 and TRBJ2-7, with a weak D call TRBD2 (7 bases). This CDR3 is 13 amino acids long. Trimming cost V 5 bases and J 4 bases, with 12 bases left between them. Looked up from germline, CDR1 is SGHVS and CDR2 is FQNEAQ. Written as DNA, the CDR3 is TGTGCCAGCAGCCCAGAGGGGGGGTACGAGCAGTACTTC. Translating gives CASSPEGGYEQYF.